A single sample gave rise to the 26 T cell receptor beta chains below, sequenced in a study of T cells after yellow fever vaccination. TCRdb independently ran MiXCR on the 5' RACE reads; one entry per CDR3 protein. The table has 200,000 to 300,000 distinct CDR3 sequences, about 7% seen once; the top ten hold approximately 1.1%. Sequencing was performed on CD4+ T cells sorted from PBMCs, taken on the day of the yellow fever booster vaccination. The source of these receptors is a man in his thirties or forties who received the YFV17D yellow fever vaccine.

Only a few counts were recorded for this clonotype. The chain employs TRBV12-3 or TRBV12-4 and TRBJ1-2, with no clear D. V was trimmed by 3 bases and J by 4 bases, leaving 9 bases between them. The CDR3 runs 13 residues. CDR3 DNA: TGTGCCAGCAGTTTTGGGCGGCCCTATGGCTACACCTTC. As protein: CASSFGRPYGYTF.

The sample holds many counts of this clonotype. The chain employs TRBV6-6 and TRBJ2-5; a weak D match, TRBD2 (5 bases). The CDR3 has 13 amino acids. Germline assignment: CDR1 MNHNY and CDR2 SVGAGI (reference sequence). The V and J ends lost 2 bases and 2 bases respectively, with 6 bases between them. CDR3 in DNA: TGTGCCAGCAGTTACAAGCGGCAAGAGACCCAGTACTTC. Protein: CASSYKRQETQYF.

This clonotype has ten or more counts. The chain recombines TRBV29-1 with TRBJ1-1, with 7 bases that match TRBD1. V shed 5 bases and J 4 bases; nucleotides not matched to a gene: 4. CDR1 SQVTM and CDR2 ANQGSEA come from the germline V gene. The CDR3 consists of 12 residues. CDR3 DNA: TGCAGCGTTACAGACAGGGTCACTGAAGCTTTCTTT. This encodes CSVTDRVTEAFF.

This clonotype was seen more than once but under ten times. The DNA for the CDR3 is TGTGCCAGCAGCCTAGATAGGACACTGAACACTGAAGCTTTCTTT. As protein: CASSLDRTLNTEAFF. The chain recombines TRBV4-2 with TRBJ1-1, with D maybe TRBD1 (5 bases). V gave up 4 bases and J gave up 0 bases, with 12 bases separating them. CDR1 is LGHNA and CDR2 is YNFKEQ in the germline V gene. This CDR3 spans 15 amino acids.

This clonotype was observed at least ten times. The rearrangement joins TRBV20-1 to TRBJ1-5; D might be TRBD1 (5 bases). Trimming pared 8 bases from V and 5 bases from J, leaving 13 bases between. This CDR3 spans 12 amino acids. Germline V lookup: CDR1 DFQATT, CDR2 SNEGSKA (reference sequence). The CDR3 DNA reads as TGCAGTACCGGACATTGGGATCAGCCCCAGCATTTT. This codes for CSTGHWDQPQHF.

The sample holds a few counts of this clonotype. This CDR3 reads CASSVLDLDTQYF. CDR3 DNA: TGTGCCAGCAGCGTACTAGATTTGGATACGCAGTATTTT. The rearrangement uses TRBV9 and TRBJ2-3; D gene unclear. Germline V CDR1 and CDR2: SGDLS, YYNGEE. Trimming cost V 1 base and J 6 bases, with 9 bases left between them. The CDR3 runs to 13 residues.

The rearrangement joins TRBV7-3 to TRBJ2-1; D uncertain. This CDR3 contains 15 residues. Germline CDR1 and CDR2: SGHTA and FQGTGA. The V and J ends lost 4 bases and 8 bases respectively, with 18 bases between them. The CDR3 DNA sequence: TGTGCCAGCAGCTCGTTGCGCCGTGTCGGGCATGAGCAGTTCTTC. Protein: CASSSLRRVGHEQFF.

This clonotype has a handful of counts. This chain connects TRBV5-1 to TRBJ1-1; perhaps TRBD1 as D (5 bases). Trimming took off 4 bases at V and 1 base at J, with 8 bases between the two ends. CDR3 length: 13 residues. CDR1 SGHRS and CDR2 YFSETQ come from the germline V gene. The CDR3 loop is CASSTGWNTEAFF. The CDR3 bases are TGCGCCAGCAGCACAGGTTGGAACACTGAAGCTTTCTTT.

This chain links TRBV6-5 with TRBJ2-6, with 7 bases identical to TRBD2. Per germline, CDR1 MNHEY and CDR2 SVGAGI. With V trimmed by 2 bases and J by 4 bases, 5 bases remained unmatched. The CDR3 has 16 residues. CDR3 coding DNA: TGTGCCAGCAGTTACGGACTAGGAGCGGGGGCCAACGTCCTGACTTTC. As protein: CASSYGLGAGANVLTF.

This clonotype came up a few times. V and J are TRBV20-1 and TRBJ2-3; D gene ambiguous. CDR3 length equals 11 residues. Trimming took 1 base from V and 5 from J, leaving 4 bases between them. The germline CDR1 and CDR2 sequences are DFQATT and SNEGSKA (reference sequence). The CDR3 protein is CSARGLDTQYF. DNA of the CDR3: TGCAGTGCTAGAGGATTAGATACGCAGTATTTT.

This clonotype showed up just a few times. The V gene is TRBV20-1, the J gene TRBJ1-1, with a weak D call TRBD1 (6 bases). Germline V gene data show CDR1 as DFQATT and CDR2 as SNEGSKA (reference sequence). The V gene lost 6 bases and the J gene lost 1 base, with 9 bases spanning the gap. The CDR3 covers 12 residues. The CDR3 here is CSAGTPNTEAFF. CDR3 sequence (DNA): TGCAGTGCCGGGACACCGAACACTGAAGCTTTCTTT.

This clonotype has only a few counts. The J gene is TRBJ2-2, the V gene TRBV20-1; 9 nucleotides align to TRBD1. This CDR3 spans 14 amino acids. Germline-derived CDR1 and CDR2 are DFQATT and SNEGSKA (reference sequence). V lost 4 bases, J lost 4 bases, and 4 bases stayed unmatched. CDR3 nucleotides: TGCAGTGCTACGGACAGGGGAGTCACCGGGGAGCTGTTTTTT. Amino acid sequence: CSATDRGVTGELFF.

The CDR3, as DNA: TGTGCCACCAGTACGACCTCCTACAATGAGCAGTTCTTC. It yields the protein CATSTTSYNEQFF. The chain uses TRBV15 and TRBJ2-1; D unclear. The CDR3 is 13 amino acids. Germline values: CDR1 LNHNV, CDR2 YYDKDF (reference sequence). Trimming removed 6 bases from V and 0 bases from J, with 6 bases in between.

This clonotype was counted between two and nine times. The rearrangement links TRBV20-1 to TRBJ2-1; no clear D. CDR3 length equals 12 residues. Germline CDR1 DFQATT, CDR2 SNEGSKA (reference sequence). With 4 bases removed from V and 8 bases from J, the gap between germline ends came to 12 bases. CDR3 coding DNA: TGCAGTGCTACTCCCCTCAGCGATGAGCAGTTCTTC. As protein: CSATPLSDEQFF.

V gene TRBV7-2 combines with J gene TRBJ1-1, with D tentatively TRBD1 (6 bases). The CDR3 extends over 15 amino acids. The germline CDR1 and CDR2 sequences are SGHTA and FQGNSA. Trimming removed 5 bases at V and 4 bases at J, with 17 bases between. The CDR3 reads CASSPVGGLSTEAFF. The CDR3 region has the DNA TGTGCCAGCAGCCCTGTGGGGGGGCTGAGCACTGAAGCTTTCTTT.

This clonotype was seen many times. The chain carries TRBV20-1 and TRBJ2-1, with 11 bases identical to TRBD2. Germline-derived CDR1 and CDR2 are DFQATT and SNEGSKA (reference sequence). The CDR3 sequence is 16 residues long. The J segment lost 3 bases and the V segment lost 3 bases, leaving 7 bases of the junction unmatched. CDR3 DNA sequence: TGCAGTGCTAGGTCGGGACTAGCGGTAAACTACAATGAGCAGTTCTTC. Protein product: CSARSGLAVNYNEQFF.

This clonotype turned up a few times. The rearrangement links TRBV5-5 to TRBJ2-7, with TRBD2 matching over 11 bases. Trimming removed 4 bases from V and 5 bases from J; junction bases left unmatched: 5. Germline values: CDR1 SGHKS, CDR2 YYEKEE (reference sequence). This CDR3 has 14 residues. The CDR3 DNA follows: TGTGCCAGCAGCCGACTAGCGGGATTCCACGAGCAGTACTTC. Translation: CASSRLAGFHEQYF.

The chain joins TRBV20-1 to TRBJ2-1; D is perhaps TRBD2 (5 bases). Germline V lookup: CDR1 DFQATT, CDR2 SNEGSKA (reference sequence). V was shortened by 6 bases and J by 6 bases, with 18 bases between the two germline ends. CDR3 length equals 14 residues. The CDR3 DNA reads TGCAGTGCGGGCTCGAGCGGAAACATCAATGAGCAGTTCTTC. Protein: CSAGSSGNINEQFF.

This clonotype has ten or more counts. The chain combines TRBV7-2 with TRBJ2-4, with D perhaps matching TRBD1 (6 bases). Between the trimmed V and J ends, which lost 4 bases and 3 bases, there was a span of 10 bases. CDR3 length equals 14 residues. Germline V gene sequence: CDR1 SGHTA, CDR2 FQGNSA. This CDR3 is CASSSGADKNIQYF. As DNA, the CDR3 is TGTGCCAGCAGCTCAGGGGCAGACAAAAACATTCAGTACTTC. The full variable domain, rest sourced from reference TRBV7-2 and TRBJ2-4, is GAGVSQSPSNKVTEKGKDVELRCDPISGHTALYWYRQSLGQGLEFLIYFQGNSAPDKSGLPSDRFSAERTGGSVSTLTIQRTQQEDSAVYLCASSSGADKNIQYFGAGTRLSVL.

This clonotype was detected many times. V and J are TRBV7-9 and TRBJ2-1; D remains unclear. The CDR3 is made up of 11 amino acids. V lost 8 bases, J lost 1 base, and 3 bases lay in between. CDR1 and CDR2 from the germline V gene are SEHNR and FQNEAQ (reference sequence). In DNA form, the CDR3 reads TGTGCCAGCGGATCCTACAATGAGCAGTTCTTC. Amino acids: CASGSYNEQFF.

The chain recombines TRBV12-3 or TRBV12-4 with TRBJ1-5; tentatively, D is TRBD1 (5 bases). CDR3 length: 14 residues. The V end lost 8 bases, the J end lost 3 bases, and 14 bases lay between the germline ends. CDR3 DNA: TGTGCCAGCTCCTCTGGGGGGGTCAATCAGCCCCAGCATTTT. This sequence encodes CASSSGGVNQPQHF.

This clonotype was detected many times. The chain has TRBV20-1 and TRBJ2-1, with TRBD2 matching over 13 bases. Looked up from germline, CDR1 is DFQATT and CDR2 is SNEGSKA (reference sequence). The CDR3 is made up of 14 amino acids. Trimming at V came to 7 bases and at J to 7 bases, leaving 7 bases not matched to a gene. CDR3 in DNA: TGCAGTGTCCCGACTAGCGGGAGGCGGAATGAGCAGTTCTTC. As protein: CSVPTSGRRNEQFF.

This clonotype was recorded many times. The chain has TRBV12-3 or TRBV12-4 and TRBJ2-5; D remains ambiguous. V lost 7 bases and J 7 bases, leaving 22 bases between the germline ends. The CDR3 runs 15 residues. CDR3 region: CASTMDSTSMGTQYF. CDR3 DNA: TGTGCCAGCACCATGGATAGTACCTCCATGGGGACCCAGTACTTC.

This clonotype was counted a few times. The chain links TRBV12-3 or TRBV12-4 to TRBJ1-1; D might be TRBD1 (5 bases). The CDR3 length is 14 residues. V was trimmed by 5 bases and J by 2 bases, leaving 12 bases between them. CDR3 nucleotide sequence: TGTGCCAGCAGTCTACCTAGGGGTAACACTGAAGCTTTCTTT. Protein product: CASSLPRGNTEAFF.

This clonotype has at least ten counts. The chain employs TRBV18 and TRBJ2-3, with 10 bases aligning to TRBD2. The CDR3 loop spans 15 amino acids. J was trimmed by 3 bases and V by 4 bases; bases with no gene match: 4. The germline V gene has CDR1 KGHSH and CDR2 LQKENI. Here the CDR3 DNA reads TGTGCCAGCTCACTTACAGCGGGAGGGACAGATACGCAGTATTTT. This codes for CASSLTAGGTDTQYF.

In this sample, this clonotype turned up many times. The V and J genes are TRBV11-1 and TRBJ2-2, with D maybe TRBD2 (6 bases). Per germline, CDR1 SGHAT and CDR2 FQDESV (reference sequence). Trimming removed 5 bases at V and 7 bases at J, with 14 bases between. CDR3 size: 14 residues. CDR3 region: CASSPIMRGGELFF. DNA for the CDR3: TGTGCCAGCAGCCCAATCATGCGGGGCGGGGAGCTGTTTTTT.